This T cell receptor (beta chain) was identified in a study of blood T cell repertoires in COVID-19. Across the whole study: COVID-19 samples from acute and convalescent phases originated in the United States, Italy and Spain. T cells, B-cell-depleted T cells, or PBMCs provided the cDNA or gDNA that served as material.

Under the authors' procedure: Reference gene primer amplification gave estimated nucleated cell counts. Only in-frame clones appear in the TCRdb table, and some are missing; sequencing was by immunoSEQ multiplex PCR. V, J and clone size are those of that table, while D and trimming were read from the DNA. Of 140,000 to 150,000 clones in the sample, about 80% are singletons; the top ten hold 4.8%. This clone occurred a few times. Germline-derived CDR1 and CDR2 are SNHLY and FYNNEI. With 6 bases clipped from V and 4 bases from J, the junction kept 4 bases outside the gene matches. The CDR3 is 13 amino acids.

Specimen: peripheral blood. The clonotype originates from a human donor in a cohort sampled during active COVID-19. J is TRBJ1-2 and V is TRBV2, with 8 nucleotides matching TRBD1. CDR3 sequence: CASRVGQGYGYTF. The CDR3, as DNA: TGTGCCAGCAGGGTTGGACAGGGCTATGGCTACACCTTC.